A single sample gave rise to the 25 T cell receptor beta chains below, sequenced in a study of cytomegalovirus exposure and HLA in healthy donors. The PCR made use of 60 Vbeta and 13 Jbeta primers. Clones were sequenced by immunoSEQ multiplex PCR, and TCRdb holds only the in-frame ones, with some missing. Here the sample spans about 160,000 clones, around 79% being singletons. The sequenced material came from PBMCs. Receptors were obtained from a woman in her fifties or sixties in good health and CMV-seropositive.

This chain joins TRBV2 and TRBJ1-5, with 9 bases fitting TRBD1. Germline CDR1 is SNHLY and CDR2 is FYNNEI. The trim removed 4 bases at V and 7 bases at J, leaving 20 bases unmatched. This CDR3 has 19 residues. The chain's CDR3 is CASSGTVPGQGFRGQPQHF. The CDR3 coding sequence is TGTGCCAGCAGTGGGACTGTCCCGGGACAGGGTTTTCGAGGGCAGCCCCAGCATTTT.

The rearrangement uses TRBV28 and TRBJ2-2, with a tentative D call TRBD2 (5 bases). V lost 7 bases, J lost 5 bases, and 8 bases lay in between. The CDR3 has 12 amino acids. Germline lookup yields CDR1 MDHEN and CDR2 SYDVKM. CDR3 nucleotide sequence: TGTGCCAGCACCCCGGGAACCGGGGAGCTGTTTTTT. Residues: CASTPGTGELFF.

This chain's CDR3 is CASSLGLHNEQFF. The CDR3 DNA sequence: TGTGCCAGCAGCTTGGGACTTCACAATGAGCAGTTCTTC. The chain carries TRBV11-2 and TRBJ2-1; a possible D gene is TRBD2 (6 bases). Germline values: CDR1 SGHAT, CDR2 FQNNGV. The germline V and J ends were trimmed by 3 bases and 5 bases, with 8 bases remaining between them. This CDR3 contains 13 residues.

This clone was observed a handful of times. The same CDR3 also results from other DNA sequences found in this sample. The chain employs TRBV5-4 and TRBJ1-6; the match to TRBD1 covers 8 bases. Trimming cost V 3 bases and J 9 bases; bases outside gene matches: 11. The CDR3 contains 16 residues. Germline assignment: CDR1 SGHNT and CDR2 YYREEE (reference sequence). The CDR3 is CASSYDSGGATSPLHF. In nucleotides, the CDR3 is TGTGCCAGCAGCTACGACTCAGGGGGCGCTACTTCACCCCTCCACTTT. Combining the CDR3 with reference TRBV5-4 and TRBJ1-6 gives the whole variable domain ETGVTQSPTHLIKTRGQQVTLRCSSQSGHNTVSWYQQALGQGPQFIFQYYREEENGRGNFPPRFSGLQFPNYSSELNVNALELDDSALYLCASSYDSGGATSPLHFGNGTRLTVT.

V and J are TRBV19 and TRBJ1-2; no firm D call. The CDR3 spans 12 residues. Germline lookup yields CDR1 LNHDA and CDR2 SQIVND (reference sequence). The germline V and J ends were trimmed by 5 bases and 8 bases, with 12 bases remaining between them. The CDR3 bases are TGTGCCAGTAGTTATAATAGAGGAGGCTACACCTTC. The encoded protein is CASSYNRGGYTF. The entire variable domain, with the rest obtained from reference TRBV19 and TRBJ1-2, is as follows: DGGITQSPKYLFRKEGQNVTLSCEQNLNHDAMYWYRQDPGQGLRLIYYSQIVNDFQKGDIAEGYSVSREKKESFPLTVTSAQKNPTAFYLCASSYNRGGYTFGSGTRLTVV.

V usage is TRBV27 and J usage is TRBJ1-1; TRBD1 is a possible D gene (5 bases). The germline V gene encodes CDR1 MNHEY and CDR2 SMNVEV (reference sequence). Trimming removed 5 bases at V and 1 base at J, with 11 bases between. This CDR3 has 14 residues. CDR3 nucleotide sequence: TGTGCCAGCAGTACCGACAGAGCGAACACTGAAGCTTTCTTT. It encodes CASSTDRANTEAFF.

The chain links TRBV2 to TRBJ1-2, with D perhaps TRBD1 (6 bases). From germline, CDR1 is SNHLY and CDR2 FYNNEI. The CDR3 extends over 14 amino acids. V was trimmed by 5 bases and J by 8 bases, leaving 18 bases between them. CDR3 sequence reads: CASSTTGFSWGYTF. CDR3 bases: TGTGCCAGCAGTACCACAGGGTTTAGTTGGGGCTACACCTTC.

The chain uses TRBV5-1 and TRBJ2-7, with D possibly being TRBD1 (6 bases). The germline V gene encodes CDR1 SGHRS and CDR2 YFSETQ. V lost 3 bases to trimming and J lost 6 bases, with 13 bases between them. This CDR3 has 13 residues. Here the CDR3 reads CASSSATGGEQYF. In DNA form, the CDR3 reads TGCGCCAGCAGCTCAGCGACAGGTGGCGAGCAGTACTTC.

The J gene is TRBJ2-7, the V gene TRBV18; D is undetermined. Germline CDR1 is KGHSH and CDR2 is LQKENI. The CDR3 runs 12 residues. V was trimmed by 5 bases and J by 2 bases, leaving 7 bases between them. Written as DNA, the CDR3 is TGTGCCAGCTCATCGACTGCCTACGAGCAGTACTTC. Encoded protein: CASSSTAYEQYF.

The genes are TRBV9 and TRBJ2-6; 9 nucleotides align to TRBD1. CDR1 and CDR2 (germline): SGDLS, YYNGEE. The junction had 6 bases not matched to a gene; V was cut back by 4 bases and J by 1 base. The CDR3 sequence is 17 residues long. CDR3 nucleotides: TGTGCCAGCAGCCTTGGGACAGGGAGGTCTGGGGCCAACGTCCTGACTTTC. Its protein product is CASSLGTGRSGANVLTF.

The V gene is TRBV7-6, the J gene TRBJ2-1; possibly TRBD2 for D (6 bases). Germline CDR1 reads SGHVS; CDR2 reads FNYEAQ. CDR3 length: 13 amino acids. Trimming took 4 bases from V and 9 from J, leaving 13 bases between them. For the CDR3, the DNA is TGTGCCAGCAGCTCCTCGCGCGGGGTTGAGCAGTTCTTC. The encoded protein is CASSSSRGVEQFF.

The CDR3 nucleotides are TGTGCCAGTAGGGCACGCACAGGGATGGTCCATCAGCCCCAGCATTTT. This codes for CASRARTGMVHQPQHF. The chain links TRBV19 to TRBJ1-5; possibly TRBD1 for D (6 bases). This CDR3 spans 16 amino acids. The V gene lost 6 bases and the J gene lost 5 bases, with 20 bases spanning the gap. Germline-derived CDR1 and CDR2 are LNHDA and SQIVND (reference sequence).

The J gene is TRBJ1-4, the V gene TRBV4-1; 7 bases align to TRBD1. The CDR3 has 14 residues. CDR1 is MGHRA and CDR2 is YSYEKL in the germline V gene. V was pared by 3 bases and J by 5 bases, with 3 bases of the junction left unmatched. CDR3 sequence reads: CASSQGQSNEKLFF. The DNA for the CDR3 is TGCGCCAGCAGCCAGGGACAGAGCAATGAAAAACTGTTTTTT.

This clone has only a few counts. This rearrangement joins TRBV19 to TRBJ2-1; 8 nucleotides match TRBD1. Germline trimming cut 0 bases from V and 4 bases from J; bases unmatched to any gene: 2. The CDR3 has 15 residues. Looked up from germline, CDR1 is LNHDA and CDR2 is SQIVND (reference sequence). The CDR3 region has the DNA TGTGCCAGTAGTATAGATGACAGGGGATACAATGAGCAGTTCTTC. Its translation is CASSIDDRGYNEQFF.

This clone was seen just once. The chain combines TRBV13 with TRBJ2-5; 8 bases match TRBD1. CDR3 length: 14 amino acids. After removal of 4 bases from V and 0 bases from J, the junction contained 1 base not matched to a gene. The V gene's germline CDR1 is PRHDT and CDR2 FYEKMQ (reference sequence). CDR3 in amino acids: CASSSGQDQETQYF. CDR3 nucleotides: TGTGCCAGCAGCTCGGGACAGGACCAAGAGACCCAGTACTTC.

The V and J genes are TRBV4-3 and TRBJ2-3, with no clear D. With 0 bases removed from V and 1 base from J, the gap between germline ends came to 5 bases. Germline V gives CDR1 LGHNA, CDR2 YSLEER. The CDR3 consists of 14 residues. The CDR3 DNA reads TGCGCCAGCAGCCAAGATCTCGGCACAGATACGCAGTATTTT. Translating it yields CASSQDLGTDTQYF.

This rearrangement joins TRBV27 to TRBJ2-1; perhaps TRBD2 as D (7 bases). V shed 7 bases and J shed 9 bases, with 31 bases lying between them. Germline-derived CDR1 and CDR2 are MNHEY and SMNVEV (reference sequence). The CDR3 runs 18 residues. This CDR3 reads CASTPSRARRGRDSEQFF. CDR3 in DNA: TGTGCCAGCACCCCCTCTCGGGCTAGGCGGGGGCGAGATAGTGAGCAGTTCTTC.

This sequence joins TRBV2 and TRBJ1-5, with D possibly matching TRBD1 (5 bases). The germline gives CDR1 SNHLY, CDR2 FYNNEI. The germline V and J ends were trimmed by 2 bases and 2 bases, with 10 bases remaining between them. CDR3 length: 15 residues. CDR3 region: CASSEQGGGNQPQHF. As DNA, the CDR3 is TGTGCCAGCAGTGAACAGGGAGGGGGCAATCAGCCCCAGCATTTT.

This clone was recorded once. The chain combines TRBV6-5 with TRBJ1-1; 7 positions agree with TRBD1. Germline CDR1 and CDR2: MNHEY and SVGAGI. With V trimmed by 4 bases and J by 2 bases, 7 bases remained unmatched. This CDR3 comprises 15 residues. In DNA, the CDR3 is TGTGCCAGCAGTTCAATCGGGACAGTCAACACTGAAGCTTTCTTT. Amino acid sequence: CASSSIGTVNTEAFF.

This clone was seen only a few times. This rearrangement joins TRBV4-1 to TRBJ1-1; D may be TRBD1 (6 bases). Germline assignment: CDR1 MGHRA and CDR2 YSYEKL. This CDR3 spans 15 amino acids. V was shortened by 5 bases and J by 4 bases, with 17 bases between the two germline ends. Written as DNA, the CDR3 is TGCGCCAGCAGCGCCCACAGGGTCGCCGGCACTGAAGCTTTCTTT. This encodes CASSAHRVAGTEAFF.

This clone was counted only a few times. This chain connects TRBV6-5 to TRBJ1-5; D call uncertain. The CDR3 consists of 14 residues. Germline V CDR1 and CDR2: MNHEY, SVGAGI. V lost 0 bases to trimming and J lost 3 bases, with 6 bases between them. The CDR3 reads CASSYSRANQPQHF. Written as DNA, the CDR3 is TGTGCCAGCAGTTACTCGAGGGCCAATCAGCCCCAGCATTTT.

This chain links TRBV4-1 with TRBJ1-2; 8 nucleotides agree with TRBD1. Trimming took 1 base from V and 4 from J; bases not matched to a gene: 5. The germline CDR1 and CDR2 sequences are MGHRA and YSYEKL. The CDR3 extends over 15 amino acids. For the CDR3, the DNA is TGCGCCAGCAGCCAAGGGACAGGGTCCGGCTATGGCTACACCTTC. Translating it yields CASSQGTGSGYGYTF.

The chain is built from TRBV5-1 and TRBJ2-7; TRBD1 agrees at 8 bases. Unmatched junction bases numbered 4, after V lost 0 bases and J lost 2 bases. The CDR3 extends over 15 amino acids. The germline V gene has CDR1 SGHRS and CDR2 YFSETQ. The CDR3 DNA follows: TGCGCCAGCAGCTTGGGGCGGACAGGGACCTACGAGCAGTACTTC. Translation gives CASSLGRTGTYEQYF.

This sequence joins TRBV6-1 and TRBJ1-5; TRBD1 is a possible D gene (5 bases). Between the trimmed V and J ends, which lost 1 base and 10 bases, there was a span of 11 bases. Looked up from germline, CDR1 is MNHNS and CDR2 is SASEGT. The CDR3 is made up of 13 amino acids. The CDR3 sequence is CASSEGSTDPQHF. CDR3 bases: TGTGCCAGCAGTGAAGGGTCGACAGACCCCCAGCATTTT.

This rearrangement joins TRBV5-4 to TRBJ2-3; 8 bases map to TRBD1. This CDR3 has 14 residues. The germline gives CDR1 SGHNT, CDR2 YYREEE (reference sequence). With V trimmed by 2 bases and J by 3 bases, 2 bases remained unmatched. The CDR3 DNA is TGTGCCAGCAGCTTCCGGACAGGGACAGATACGCAGTATTTT. It translates to CASSFRTGTDTQYF.